This T cell receptor (beta chain) was identified during a study of T-cell memory formation after mild COVID-19. The CDR3 runs 16 residues. Germline assignment: CDR1 SGHVS and CDR2 FQNEAQ. V was shortened by 5 bases and J by 1 base, with 16 bases between the two germline ends. TCRdb fed the 5' RACE reads into MiXCR, producing one record per CDR3 protein. The sample holds about 310,000 distinct CDR3 sequences, less than 20% seen once. This TCR was recovered from a man aged 18 to 29 who had mild COVID-19 (a few samples of this study predate the infection). Cell type and time point are not known. The gene calls are TRBV7-8 and TRBJ2-3, with unresolved D. Material: PBMCs or a T cell subset sorted from them (not recorded which). The CDR3 sequence is CASSRRSSLGTDTQYF. For the CDR3, the DNA is TGTGCCAGCAGCCGCCGGTCCAGCCTTGGCACAGATACGCAGTATTTT.